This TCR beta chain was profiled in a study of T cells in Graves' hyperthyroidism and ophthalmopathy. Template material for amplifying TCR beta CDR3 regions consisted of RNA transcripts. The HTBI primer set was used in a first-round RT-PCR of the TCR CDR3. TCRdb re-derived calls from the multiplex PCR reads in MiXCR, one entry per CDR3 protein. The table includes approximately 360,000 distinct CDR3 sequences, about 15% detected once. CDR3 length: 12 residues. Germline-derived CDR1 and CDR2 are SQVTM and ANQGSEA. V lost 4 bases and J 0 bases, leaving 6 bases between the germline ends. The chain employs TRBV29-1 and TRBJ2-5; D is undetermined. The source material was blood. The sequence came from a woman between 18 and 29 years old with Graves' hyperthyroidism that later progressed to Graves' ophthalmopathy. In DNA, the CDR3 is TGCAGCGTTGCACGGTACCAAGAGACCCAGTACTTC. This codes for CSVARYQETQYF.